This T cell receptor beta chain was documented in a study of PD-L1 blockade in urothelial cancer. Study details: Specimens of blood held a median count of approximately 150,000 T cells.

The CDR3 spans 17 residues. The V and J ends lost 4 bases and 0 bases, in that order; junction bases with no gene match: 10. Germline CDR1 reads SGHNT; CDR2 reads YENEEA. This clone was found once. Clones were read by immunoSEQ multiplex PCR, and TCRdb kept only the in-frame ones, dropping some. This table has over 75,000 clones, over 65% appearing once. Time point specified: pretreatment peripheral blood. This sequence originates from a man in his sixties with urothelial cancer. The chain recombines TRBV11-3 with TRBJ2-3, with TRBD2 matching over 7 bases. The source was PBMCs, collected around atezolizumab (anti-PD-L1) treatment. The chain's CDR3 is CASSSLLGTTSTDTQYF. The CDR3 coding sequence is TGTGCCAGCAGCTCCCTCCTTGGGACTACTAGCACAGATACGCAGTATTTT.